The 18 T cell receptor beta chains given below trace back to one sample, sequenced in a study of cytomegalovirus exposure and HLA in healthy donors (dated by TCRdb to the late 2010s). The library was made by the immunoSEQ multiplex PCR assay. The multiplex PCR relied on a mix of 60 forward primers for TCR Vbeta segments and 13 reverse primers for TCR Jbeta segments. TCRdb took over this immuneACCESS table, retaining in-frame rearrangements with V and J assigned. Such tables are incomplete; in checked studies, under half of the missing clones stem from an unresolved V gene, and the remainder is unexplained. The sample table holds about 140,000 clones. Together, the top ten hold about 2.3% of the sample. Sequenced input: PBMCs. The receptors stem from a young woman in good health and CMV-seronegative.

This rearrangement joins TRBV19 to TRBJ1-3, with D tentatively TRBD1 (6 bases). CDR3 length: 18 residues. The ends were cut back, 4 bases at V and 0 bases at J, with 19 bases in the middle. Germline CDR1 is LNHDA and CDR2 is SQIVND (reference sequence). CDR3 in DNA: TGTGCCAGTAGTACACCCATTTTGGGGGCTTCCTCTGGAAACACCATATATTTT. Its protein product is CASSTPILGASSGNTIYF.

The chain links TRBV9 to TRBJ2-2; 13 nucleotides match TRBD2. The ends lost 4 bases at V and 5 bases at J; junction bases unmatched: 14. This CDR3 is 19 amino acids long. The germline gives CDR1 SGDLS, CDR2 YYNGEE. CDR3 nucleotide sequence: TGTGCCAGCAGCCCCGGACTAGCGGGAGTGGCAAGTAGGACCGGGGAGCTGTTTTTT. As protein: CASSPGLAGVASRTGELFF.

V gene TRBV2 combines with J gene TRBJ2-2, with D uncertain. The CDR3 covers 15 residues. Trimming pared 5 bases from V and 1 base from J, leaving 11 bases between. CDR1 and CDR2 from the germline V gene are SNHLY and FYNNEI. This CDR3 is CASSKYKRNTGELFF. CDR3 in DNA: TGTGCCAGCAGTAAATACAAAAGGAACACCGGGGAGCTGTTTTTT.

V gene TRBV27 combines with J gene TRBJ1-4; D is ambiguous. The germline V gene encodes CDR1 MNHEY and CDR2 SMNVEV (reference sequence). The CDR3 has 13 residues. Between the trimmed V and J ends, which lost 6 bases and 10 bases, there was a span of 15 bases. In nucleotides, the CDR3 is TGTGCCAGCAGCCGAGGTTCCGAACGAAAACTGTTTTTT. As protein: CASSRGSERKLFF.

V is TRBV2 and J is TRBJ2-7; 7 nucleotides align to TRBD1. The CDR3 consists of 14 residues. Germline assignment: CDR1 SNHLY and CDR2 FYNNEI. V lost 2 bases, J lost 5 bases, and 6 bases stayed unmatched. CDR3 DNA: TGTGCCAGCAGTGAATACAGGGGTCAGGACGAGCAGTACTTC. It encodes CASSEYRGQDEQYF.

The chain joins TRBV7-2 to TRBJ2-5; 10 positions agree with TRBD1. V lost 5 bases and J lost 4; bases outside the gene matches: 7. There are 15 residues in the CDR3. CDR1 is SGHTA, CDR2 FQGNSA, per germline. The CDR3 loop is CASSAQTGGGETQYF. CDR3 DNA: TGTGCCAGCAGCGCGCAGACAGGGGGCGGAGAGACCCAGTACTTC.

V usage is TRBV6-6 and J usage is TRBJ2-1, with 12 bases lining up with TRBD1. CDR1 is MNHNY, CDR2 SVGAGI, per germline (reference sequence). This CDR3 region has 14 residues. The J segment lost 7 bases and the V segment lost 7 bases, leaving 5 bases of the junction unmatched. CDR3 amino acids: CASIGTGGRNEQFF. DNA of the CDR3: TGTGCCAGCATCGGGACAGGGGGCAGAAATGAGCAGTTCTTC.

This chain connects TRBV15 to TRBJ1-2; D might be TRBD1 (6 bases). The CDR3 covers 16 residues. The germline gives CDR1 LNHNV, CDR2 YYDKDF (reference sequence). Trimming left V 1 base short and J 2 bases short, with 14 bases between. The CDR3, as DNA: TGTGCCACCAGCAGAGGGGGAGCAGGGGTGAACTATGGCTACACCTTC. Its protein is CATSRGGAGVNYGYTF.

The chain is built from TRBV5-6 and TRBJ2-7, with 10 bases that match TRBD2. The CDR3 is made up of 16 amino acids. In germline, CDR1 is SGHDT, CDR2 YYEEEE. J was trimmed by 4 bases and V by 2 bases; bases with no gene match: 9. The CDR3 DNA reads TGTGCCAGCAGCTTCAGGACTAGCGGAAAGCGTTACGAGCAGTACGTC. The encoded protein is CASSFRTSGKRYEQYV.

V is TRBV11-3 and J is TRBJ2-7, with 7 bases lining up with TRBD1. Germline V gene lookup returns CDR1 SGHNT and CDR2 YENEEA. This CDR3 is 15 amino acids long. The trim removed 7 bases at V and 0 bases at J, leaving 9 bases unmatched. CDR3 protein: CASIPGGLISYEQYV. The CDR3 coding sequence is TGTGCCAGCATCCCAGGGGGATTGATCTCCTACGAGCAGTACGTC.

The rearrangement links TRBV21-1 to TRBJ2-7; TRBD1 was called by the table and not checked on the DNA. TRBV21-1 is a pseudogene. The CDR3 totals 17 residues. The CDR3 sequence is CASSKDKGQGKSYEQYF. CDR3 sequence (DNA): TGTGCCAGCAGCAAAGATAAAGGACAGGGCAAATCCTACGAGCAGTACTTC.

The CDR3 coding sequence is TGTGCCAGCTCTAACCAGGGCCAAGAGACCCAGTACTTC. This codes for CASSNQGQETQYF. The chain recombines TRBV18 with TRBJ2-5; D is possibly TRBD1 (5 bases). V was trimmed by 6 bases and J by 1 base, leaving 9 bases between them. The germline gives CDR1 KGHSH, CDR2 LQKENI. This CDR3 contains 13 residues.

Remarks on this clone: At one of its ends the junction is not consistent with the germline gene, which may arise from a read error. The chain's CDR3 is CASSLKARAGGTGVTLYGYTF. The CDR3 region has the DNA TGTGCCAGTAGTTTAAAGGCACGAGCGGGAGGGACAGGCGTCACCCTTTATGGCTACACCTTC. This chain joins TRBV28 and TRBJ1-2; 8 bases are a match to TRBD1. CDR1 and CDR2 (germline): MDHEN, SYDVKM. CDR3 length: 21 residues.

The V call is TRBV18, the J call TRBJ2-1; D is uncertain. Germline V gene sequence: CDR1 KGHSH, CDR2 LQKENI. The CDR3 length is 14 residues. Trimming removed 0 bases at V and 8 bases at J, with 11 bases between. This CDR3 is CASSPPSPADEQFF. CDR3 DNA sequence: TGTGCCAGCTCACCACCTTCTCCGGCGGATGAGCAGTTCTTC.

The V call is TRBV9, the J call TRBJ1-2; D is uncertain. The CDR3 is made up of 13 amino acids. Trimming shortened V by 1 base and J by 4 bases, and 8 bases separated the two germline ends. Germline V gene lookup returns CDR1 SGDLS and CDR2 YYNGEE. CDR3 bases: TGTGCCAGCAGCGTATTGGGGAGCTATGGCTACACCTTC. Translation gives CASSVLGSYGYTF. The full variable domain, with the rest looked up from reference TRBV9 and TRBJ1-2, is DSGVTQTPKHLITATGQRVTLRCSPRSGDLSVYWYQQSLDQGLQFLIQYYNGEERAKGNILERFSAQQFPDLHSELNLSSLELGDSALYFCASSVLGSYGYTFGSGTRLTVV.

The V and J genes are TRBV7-3 and TRBJ2-3; TRBD2 matches 10 bases. Germline CDR1 reads SGHTA; CDR2 reads FQGTGA. V trimming: 2 bases; J trimming: 1 base; junction bases outside the gene matches: 3. The CDR3 has 16 residues. The CDR3, as DNA: TGTGCCAGCAGCTTAGATGGACTAGCGGGCACAGATACGCAGTATTTT. Translating gives CASSLDGLAGTDTQYF.

The J gene is TRBJ2-5, the V gene TRBV7-9, with 15 bases matching TRBD2. The CDR3 sequence is 17 residues long. Germline values: CDR1 SEHNR, CDR2 FQNEAQ (reference sequence). Germline trimming cut 1 base from V and 5 bases from J; bases unmatched to any gene: 5. CDR3 nucleotide sequence: TGTGCCAGCAGCTTAGAGGGACTAGCGGGAGGAGGGGAGACCCAGTACTTC. Translated: CASSLEGLAGGGETQYF.

The chain couples TRBV7-2 to TRBJ2-7; TRBD2 agrees at 7 bases. Germline V gene lookup returns CDR1 SGHTA and CDR2 FQGNSA. The CDR3 has 15 residues. V was pared by 6 bases and J by 2 bases, with 10 bases of the junction left unmatched. CDR3 sequence (DNA): TGTGCCAGCAGACCGCCTAGCGGCCGTACCTACGAGCAGTACTTC. Its protein product is CASRPPSGRTYEQYF.